Below, 22 T cell receptor beta chains from the same sample are listed, as sequenced in a study of shared clonotypes between healthy human individuals. CD45RO-negative CD8 cells positively selected for CCR7 made up the naive population, which excluded terminally differentiated effector memory CD45RA+ cells. Repertoires were generated with immunoSEQ multiplex PCR, while TCRdb's copy carries only in-frame clones and drops some. Of over 2 million clones in the sample, roughly 94% were seen once. The sample comprised naive CD8+ T cells sorted from blood. The receptors stem from a man between 18 and 35 years old in good health.

The genes are TRBV6-1 and TRBJ1-2, with no clear D. V was trimmed by 2 bases and J by 4 bases, leaving 11 bases between them. The CDR3 spans 14 residues. Germline CDR1 reads MNHNS; CDR2 reads SASEGT. The CDR3 region is CASSESRRLYGYTF. CDR3 sequence (DNA): TGTGCCAGCAGTGAATCGCGCAGACTCTATGGCTACACCTTC.

This chain connects TRBV27 to TRBJ1-4; a possible D gene is TRBD1 (6 bases). Between the trimmed V and J ends, which lost 5 bases and 0 bases, there was a span of 13 bases. This CDR3 has 16 residues. CDR1 and CDR2 (germline): MNHEY, SMNVEV (reference sequence). CDR3 in amino acids: CASSNSGTPTNEKLFF. The CDR3 region has the DNA TGTGCCAGCAGTAATTCCGGGACACCAACTAATGAAAAACTGTTTTTT.

The genes are TRBV7-9 and TRBJ2-1, with D perhaps matching TRBD2 (7 bases). Germline values: CDR1 SEHNR, CDR2 FQNEAQ (reference sequence). The CDR3 length is 15 residues. V was trimmed by 4 bases and J by 3 bases, leaving 13 bases between them. The CDR3 loop is CASSSAGALYNEQFF. The CDR3 nucleotides read TGTGCCAGCAGCTCCGCGGGGGCCCTCTACAATGAGCAGTTCTTC.

The chain joins TRBV6-1 to TRBJ1-5; possibly TRBD1 for D (6 bases). This CDR3 has 16 amino acids. The germline V and J ends were trimmed by 4 bases and 4 bases, with 17 bases remaining between them. Germline values: CDR1 MNHNS, CDR2 SASEGT. The CDR3 spells CASSVSTGSSNQPQHF. CDR3 nucleotide sequence: TGTGCCAGCAGTGTTAGTACAGGGAGTAGTAATCAGCCCCAGCATTTT.

The rearrangement joins TRBV4-3 to TRBJ2-3; no definite D call. The CDR3 contains 18 residues. Per germline, CDR1 LGHNA and CDR2 YSLEER. Deletions cut 0 bases from V and 2 bases from J, with 18 bases between. The CDR3, as DNA: TGCGCCAGCAGCCAAGACTCAAATTTAGGGCCAGTCACAGATACGCAGTATTTT. This gives the protein CASSQDSNLGPVTDTQYF.

This sequence joins TRBV25-1 and TRBJ2-3, with 7 bases that match TRBD2. V trimming: 4 bases; J trimming: 4 bases; junction bases outside the gene matches: 8. Looked up from germline, CDR1 is MGHDK and CDR2 is SYGVNS. The CDR3 has 15 residues. The CDR3 sequence: CASSGLLAESDTQYF. CDR3 sequence (DNA): TGTGCCAGCAGTGGACTCCTAGCGGAGTCAGATACGCAGTATTTT.

V gene TRBV4-3 combines with J gene TRBJ2-5; D gene unclear. The CDR3 has 15 residues. The ends were cut back, 0 bases at V and 3 bases at J, with 11 bases in the middle. Germline V lookup: CDR1 LGHNA, CDR2 YSLEER. This CDR3 reads CASSQDKEGKETQYF. The CDR3 DNA reads TGCGCCAGCAGCCAAGATAAGGAAGGGAAAGAGACCCAGTACTTC.

The chain links TRBV4-1 to TRBJ2-1, with 13 nucleotides matching TRBD2. V dropped 0 bases and J dropped 9; count of bases not matched to a gene: 5. Germline V CDR1 and CDR2: MGHRA, YSYEKL. CDR3 length: 16 amino acids. For the CDR3, the DNA is TGCGCCAGCAGCCAAGATGGGACTAGCGGGGAGACTGAGCAGTTCTTC. Protein: CASSQDGTSGETEQFF.

The chain combines TRBV7-9 with TRBJ2-5; D is uncertain. CDR1 and CDR2 from the germline V gene are SEHNR and FQNEAQ (reference sequence). The CDR3 has 17 residues. Between the trimmed V and J ends, which lost 5 bases and 5 bases, there was a span of 24 bases. The CDR3 nucleotides read TGTGCCAGCAGCCCCCGAGTGGGGTCAGTAGGTCATGAGACCCAGTACTTC. Translated: CASSPRVGSVGHETQYF.

Only one count was recorded for this clone. The chain links TRBV28 to TRBJ2-5; 10 bases fit TRBD2. V shed 4 bases, J shed 5 bases, and the junction held 7 bases outside the gene matches. This CDR3 comprises 15 residues. Germline CDR1 and CDR2: MDHEN and SYDVKM. The CDR3 nucleotides read TGTGCCAGCAGTTCCTCAGCGGGGGGGCCCGAGACCCAGTACTTC. This sequence encodes CASSSSAGGPETQYF.

This clone was counted once. This chain links TRBV10-3 with TRBJ2-1, with no clear D. Germline loops: CDR1 ENHRY, CDR2 SYGVKD. Trimming pared 1 base from V and 1 base from J, leaving 11 bases between. This CDR3 contains 16 residues. Here the CDR3 DNA reads TGTGCCATCAGTGAGTTCTTAACCAATTCCTACAATGAGCAGTTCTTC. Its protein product is CAISEFLTNSYNEQFF.

On this clone: This may come from a read error, since a much larger clone is one base off. The same CDR3 also results from other DNA sequences found in this sample. The chain is built from TRBV5-1 and TRBJ1-1, with a possible D match to TRBD1 (5 bases). CDR3 length: 13 residues. V lost 0 bases, J lost 5 bases, and 8 bases lay in between. Germline CDR1 reads SGHRS; CDR2 reads YFSETQ. The CDR3 region is CASSLGGGTEAFF. In nucleotides, the CDR3 is TGCGCCAGCAGCTTGGGTGGGGGAACTGAAGCTTTCTTT. The full variable domain, rest sourced from reference TRBV5-1 and TRBJ1-1, is KAGVTQTPRYLIKTRGQQVTLSCSPISGHRSVSWYQQTPGQGLQFLFEYFSETQRNKGNFPGRFSGRQFSNSRSEMNVSTLELGDSALYLCASSLGGGTEAFFGQGTRLTVV.

V is TRBV4-1 and J is TRBJ2-7; no reliable D call. Trimming removed 0 bases from V and 5 bases from J, with 14 bases in between. Germline V CDR1 and CDR2: MGHRA, YSYEKL. The CDR3 contains 15 residues. The CDR3: CASSQDGRRADEQYF. For the CDR3, the DNA is TGCGCCAGCAGCCAAGATGGCAGGAGAGCCGACGAGCAGTACTTC.

This chain uses TRBV2 with TRBJ2-3; maybe TRBD1 (5 bases). The length of the CDR3 is 15 residues. CDR1 is SNHLY and CDR2 is FYNNEI in the germline V gene. The V end lost 1 base, the J end lost 2 bases, and 10 bases lay between the germline ends. The CDR3 nucleotides read TGTGCCAGCAGTGAAGGGCAGGGATTCACAGATACGCAGTATTTT. Translating it yields CASSEGQGFTDTQYF.

As regards this clone: At the DNA level, this CDR3 is encoded by other sequences in the same sample as well. The rearrangement joins TRBV27 to TRBJ2-2, with D possibly matching TRBD2 (6 bases). V was clipped by 4 bases and J by 5 bases, with 11 bases between them. Germline V gene sequence: CDR1 MNHEY, CDR2 SMNVEV (reference sequence). The CDR3 has 14 amino acids. CDR3 amino acids: CASSYGGGTGELFF. DNA for the CDR3: TGTGCCAGCAGTTACGGGGGAGGAACCGGGGAGCTGTTTTTT.

V is TRBV15 and J is TRBJ2-2; D is uncertain. From germline, CDR1 is LNHNV and CDR2 YYDKDF (reference sequence). This CDR3 region has 14 residues. V lost 5 bases and J lost 0, with 7 bases in between. The CDR3 DNA reads as TGTGCCACCAGCTACGGAGCGAACACCGGGGAGCTGTTTTTT. It codes for CATSYGANTGELFF.

J is TRBJ1-2 and V is TRBV5-8, with D maybe TRBD1 (5 bases). V gave up 0 bases and J gave up 3 bases, with 12 bases separating them. The CDR3 has 15 amino acids. CDR1 is SGHTS, CDR2 YDEGEE, per germline. The CDR3 bases are TGTGCCAGCAGCTTGGCGGGGGTTATCGACTATGGCTACACCTTC. This translates into CASSLAGVIDYGYTF.

This rearrangement joins TRBV27 to TRBJ2-1, with D perhaps TRBD1 (6 bases). Germline CDR1 reads MNHEY; CDR2 reads SMNVEV (reference sequence). Trimming pared 7 bases from V and 5 bases from J, leaving 15 bases between. The CDR3 has 14 amino acids. The CDR3 loop reads CASIPLGAHNEQFF. In DNA, the CDR3 is TGTGCCAGCATTCCGCTGGGGGCTCACAATGAGCAGTTCTTC.

DNA for the CDR3: TGCGCCAGCAGCTTGATCCGGGACATGACCTACGAGCAGTACTTC. As protein: CASSLIRDMTYEQYF. The chain links TRBV5-1 to TRBJ2-7; the D gene is possibly TRBD1 (6 bases). Germline V gene sequence: CDR1 SGHRS, CDR2 YFSETQ. This CDR3 has 15 amino acids. Trimming removed 1 base from V and 2 bases from J, with 13 bases in between.

This rearrangement joins TRBV2 to TRBJ2-1; no reliable D call. The germline gives CDR1 SNHLY, CDR2 FYNNEI. V was shortened by 2 bases and J by 2 bases, with 7 bases between the two germline ends. The CDR3 sequence is 14 residues long. The DNA for the CDR3 is TGTGCCAGCAGTGAACGGCTAGCCTACAATGAGCAGTTCTTC. Residues: CASSERLAYNEQFF.

Notes on this clone: The sample has other DNA sequences that encode this CDR3 too. The rearrangement uses TRBV2 and TRBJ2-7; D possibly corresponds to TRBD1 (6 bases). Germline assignment: CDR1 SNHLY and CDR2 FYNNEI. Trimming left V 5 bases short and J 0 bases short, with 8 bases between. CDR3 length: 13 residues. This CDR3 reads CASSPGDSYEQYF. CDR3 in DNA: TGTGCCAGCAGTCCAGGGGACTCCTACGAGCAGTACTTC.

The J gene is TRBJ2-2, the V gene TRBV2; 12 nucleotides match TRBD1. CDR3 length: 16 amino acids. The V gene's germline CDR1 is SNHLY and CDR2 FYNNEI. V lost 2 bases, J lost 8 bases, and 6 bases stayed unmatched. The CDR3 DNA reads as TGTGCCAGCAGTGAAACGGGACAGGGGGCGCGTGGGGAGCTGTTTTTT. This codes for CASSETGQGARGELFF.